This T cell receptor (beta chain) was identified in a study of T cells in Graves' hyperthyroidism and ophthalmopathy. Source material for PBMCs was about 10 ml fresh peripheral blood. Amplification of TCR beta CDR3 regions used RNA as the template. HTBI primers were the set used in a first-round RT-PCR of the TCR CDR3. MiXCR, applied by TCRdb to the multiplex PCR reads, yields one record per CDR3 protein. This table has about 52,000 distinct CDR3 sequences, under 50% appearing once. CDR1 SQVTM and CDR2 ANQGSEA come from the germline V gene. The CDR3 length is 14 residues. Trimming removed 4 bases from V and 6 bases from J, with 18 bases in between.

The receptor comes from a woman aged 45-65 years with Graves' ophthalmopathy. V and J are TRBV29-1 and TRBJ1-1, with D possibly TRBD1 on 5 matching bases. The sample taken for sequencing was blood. CDR3 bases: TGCAGCGTTGGAACGCCGATGCAGGGCGCTGAAGCTTTCTTT. It encodes CSVGTPMQGAEAFF.